The entry below gives a single T cell receptor (beta chain) sequence along with its context. The source of the sample is a study of T cells after posttransplantation cyclophosphamide. This table comes from immunoSEQ multiplex PCR, and its TCRdb copy is limited to in-frame clones, with some not included. The sample carries 3,500 to 4,000 clones, approximately 67% recorded once. Trimming pared 6 bases from V and 5 bases from J, leaving 14 bases between. Germline V gene data show CDR1 as SQVTM and CDR2 as ANQGSEA. The CDR3 consists of 13 residues. This clonotype was sampled from a man aged 30-40 years in good health and a related stem cell transplant donor. The chain couples TRBV29-1 to TRBJ2-1, with D perhaps TRBD1 (5 bases). The specimen sequenced was memory CD8+ T cells sorted from blood. The CDR3 DNA reads TGCAGCGTAGTTCCGACAGAGAACAATGAGCAGTTCTTC. Residues: CSVVPTENNEQFF.